This entry describes one T cell receptor beta chain. These data originate in a study of PD-L1 blockade in urothelial cancer. Study-wide background: Of approximately 30 patients, about two dozen were males with bladder-origin urothelial cancer. After treatment start, blood was analyzed at 3 weeks (second dose) and at 6 weeks. Patients arrived having already received 0 to 3 prior chemotherapy regimens.

Time point denoted: pretreatment peripheral blood. Sequenced by immunoSEQ multiplex PCR; TCRdb stores in-frame clones only, minus some. The profile covers over 15,000 clones, with about 88% appearing a single time and 9.5% to 15% taken by the ten largest. Germline lookup yields CDR1 MDHEN and CDR2 SYDVKM. Unmatched junction bases numbered 4, after V lost 3 bases and J lost 2 bases. This CDR3 has 16 amino acids. The sequence derives from a man between 65 and 85 years old with urothelial cancer. V usage is TRBV28 and J usage is TRBJ1-5; 10 nucleotides match TRBD1. The sample in question was PBMCs, obtained around atezolizumab (anti-PD-L1) treatment. The CDR3 reads CASSLQTGGGNQPQHF. The CDR3 nucleotides read TGTGCCAGCAGTTTGCAGACAGGGGGCGGCAATCAGCCCCAGCATTTT.